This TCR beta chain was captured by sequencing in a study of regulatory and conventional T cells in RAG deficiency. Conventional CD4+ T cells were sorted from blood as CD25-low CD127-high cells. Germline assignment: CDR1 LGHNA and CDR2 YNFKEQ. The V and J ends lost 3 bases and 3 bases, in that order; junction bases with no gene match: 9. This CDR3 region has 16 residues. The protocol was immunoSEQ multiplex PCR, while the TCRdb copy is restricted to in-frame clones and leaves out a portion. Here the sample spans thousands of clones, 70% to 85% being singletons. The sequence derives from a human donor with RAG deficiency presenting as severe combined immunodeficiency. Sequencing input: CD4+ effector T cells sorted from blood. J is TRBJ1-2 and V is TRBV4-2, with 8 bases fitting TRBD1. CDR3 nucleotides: TGTGCCAGCAGCCACGGTCCCGGGACAGGATACTATGGCTACACCTTC. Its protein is CASSHGPGTGYYGYTF.